The 21 T cell receptor beta chains below were found in one sample sequenced in a study of blood T cell repertoires in COVID-19. Profiling relied on immunoSEQ multiplex PCR, and the TCRdb table lists in-frame clones only, not all of them. Here the sample spans approximately 75,000 clones, 80% to 95% being singletons. The sequencing sample was made of peripheral blood. The receptors derive from a human donor in a cohort sampled during active COVID-19.

This clone was counted a single time. The V and J genes are TRBV21-1 and TRBJ2-3; the D call of TRBD1 is as the table states it, not checked on the DNA. TRBV21-1 represents a pseudogene. The CDR3 length is 18 residues. CDR3 loop: CASSIPLPGQGNTDTQYF. CDR3 DNA: TGTGCCAGCAGCATTCCGCTACCGGGACAAGGAAACACAGATACGCAGTATTTT.

The rearrangement links TRBV4-1 to TRBJ2-2; a possible D gene is TRBD2 (6 bases). Looked up from germline, CDR1 is MGHRA and CDR2 is YSYEKL. The V end was cut by 4 bases, the J end by 2 bases, with 20 bases between. The CDR3 consists of 18 residues. The CDR3 is CASSPTLQSGSNTGELFF. Written as DNA, the CDR3 is TGCGCCAGCAGCCCCACCCTTCAAAGCGGGTCAAACACCGGGGAGCTGTTTTTT.

The chain joins TRBV28 to TRBJ1-3; D not certain. The CDR3 runs to 18 residues. Trimming shortened V by 7 bases and J by 7 bases, and 29 bases separated the two germline ends. The germline V gene has CDR1 MDHEN and CDR2 SYDVKM. For the CDR3, the DNA is TGTGCCAGCAATTCCTTGACCGGGCGGGAAAAGGCGGCGAACACCATATATTTT. Translating gives CASNSLTGREKAANTIYF.

The rearrangement joins TRBV11-2 to TRBJ2-7, with a possible D match to TRBD1 (6 bases). V was cut by 2 bases and J by 5 bases, with 16 bases left in between. Germline V lookup: CDR1 SGHAT, CDR2 FQNNGV. The CDR3 loop spans 15 amino acids. The DNA of the CDR3 is TGTGCCAGCAGCTTAATATCAGGGGCCCCCCACGAGCAGTACTTC. This codes for CASSLISGAPHEQYF.

The V and J genes are TRBV3-1 (or the pseudogene TRBV3-2) and TRBJ1-1; D is ambiguous. Germline lookup yields CDR1 LGHDT and CDR2 YNNKEL (reference sequence). This CDR3 has 13 amino acids. The ends were cut back, 8 bases at V and 4 bases at J, with 14 bases in the middle. The CDR3 reads CASSTTGSTEAFF. CDR3 nucleotide sequence: TGTGCCAGCTCCACGACCGGGAGCACTGAAGCTTTCTTT.

This chain connects TRBV5-1 to TRBJ2-1; D is perhaps TRBD2 (5 bases). The CDR3 extends over 17 amino acids. Germline CDR1 is SGHRS and CDR2 is YFSETQ. Trimming stripped 2 bases from V and 4 bases from J, with 19 bases between. The CDR3 region has the DNA TGCGCCAGCAGCTTTAACGAGGGCGGGTCCTCTTACAATGAGCAGTTCTTC. Its translation: CASSFNEGGSSYNEQFF. Combining the CDR3 with reference TRBV5-1 and TRBJ2-1 gives the whole variable domain KAGVTQTPRYLIKTRGQQVTLSCSPISGHRSVSWYQQTPGQGLQFLFEYFSETQRNKGNFPGRFSGRQFSNSRSEMNVSTLELGDSALYLCASSFNEGGSSYNEQFFGPGTRLTVL.

The chain couples TRBV14 to TRBJ2-3; 7 bases fit TRBD2. The CDR3 runs 14 residues. The V segment lost 3 bases and the J segment 5 bases; nucleotides outside the gene matches: 5. Germline V lookup: CDR1 SGHDN, CDR2 FVKESK. Written as DNA, the CDR3 is TGTGCCAGCAGCCAGGGACTACTACAAGATACGCAGTATTTT. Translated, it gives CASSQGLLQDTQYF.

This clone turned up a few times. The chain is built from TRBV11-2 and TRBJ1-1; the D is unclear. CDR3 length: 12 residues. With 5 bases removed from V and 5 bases from J, the gap between germline ends came to 9 bases. CDR1 and CDR2 from the germline V gene are SGHAT and FQNNGV. CDR3 nucleotides: TGTGCCAGCAGCCCTCTAGCGACTGAAGCTTTCTTT. Its protein is CASSPLATEAFF.

The chain links TRBV6-2 or TRBV6-3 to TRBJ2-3; 7 nucleotides match TRBD1. V was clipped by 4 bases and J by 2 bases; unmatched bases: 6. The CDR3 totals 15 residues. Germline V gene data show CDR1 as MNHEY and CDR2 as SVGEGT. The chain's CDR3 is CASSWGTVDTDTQYF. CDR3 nucleotides: TGTGCCAGCAGTTGGGGGACAGTTGACACAGATACGCAGTATTTT.

The J gene is TRBJ1-2, the V gene TRBV20-1; possible D gene TRBD1, 5 bases. This CDR3 contains 14 residues. CDR1 is DFQATT, CDR2 SNEGSKA, per germline (reference sequence). V lost 3 bases to trimming and J lost 4 bases, with 15 bases between them. CDR3 residues: CSASSGGSGYGYTF. The CDR3 nucleotides are TGCAGTGCTAGTTCCGGGGGGAGCGGCTATGGCTACACCTTC.

This sequence joins TRBV29-1 and TRBJ2-2; 10 bases are shared with TRBD1. The V gene end was trimmed by 6 bases and the J gene end by 4 bases; junction bases not matched to a gene: 8. The CDR3 contains 15 residues. CDR1 is SQVTM, CDR2 ANQGSEA, per germline. The CDR3 region is CSVALWTGGTGELFF. The CDR3 bases are TGCAGCGTGGCCTTGTGGACAGGGGGCACCGGGGAGCTGTTTTTT.

This clone was recorded only once. The chain links TRBV5-8 to TRBJ1-5, with 9 bases lining up with TRBD1. The germline gives CDR1 SGHTS, CDR2 YDEGEE. This CDR3 is built from 15 residues. The J segment lost 0 bases and the V segment lost 4 bases, leaving 2 bases of the junction unmatched. The CDR3 loop is CASSIQGASNQPQHF. The DNA of the CDR3 is TGTGCCAGCAGCATACAGGGGGCTAGCAATCAGCCCCAGCATTTT.

This clone was detected only a few times. J is TRBJ2-5 and V is TRBV12-5; 8 nucleotides match TRBD2. Germline lookup yields CDR1 LGHNT and CDR2 FRNRAP. This CDR3 has 14 amino acids. With V trimmed by 5 bases and J by 4 bases, 6 bases remained unmatched. The CDR3 reads CASGSGAGGETQYF. CDR3 nucleotide sequence: TGTGCTAGTGGTAGCGGGGCGGGAGGAGAGACCCAGTACTTC.

The chain has TRBV18 and TRBJ2-1; D may be TRBD2 (5 bases). V lost 6 bases and J 2 bases, leaving 17 bases between the germline ends. CDR1 and CDR2 from the germline V gene are KGHSH and LQKENI. This CDR3 comprises 16 residues. The CDR3 loop reads CASSLVSDGAYNEQFF. The CDR3 nucleotides read TGTGCCAGCTCCCTCGTATCGGACGGGGCCTACAATGAGCAGTTCTTC.

J is TRBJ2-3 and V is TRBV7-9, with 10 bases that match TRBD1. The V gene end was trimmed by 4 bases and the J gene end by 7 bases; junction bases not matched to a gene: 8. The CDR3 spans 15 residues. Germline CDR1 reads SEHNR; CDR2 reads FQNEAQ (reference sequence). This CDR3 is CASSWVTGGENTQYF. The CDR3 DNA is TGTGCCAGCAGCTGGGTGACAGGGGGCGAGAATACGCAGTATTTT.

The chain carries TRBV12-3 or TRBV12-4 and TRBJ1-1; possible D gene TRBD1, 6 bases. Trimming took 6 bases from V and 3 from J, leaving 11 bases between them. The CDR3 spans 13 residues. CDR3 sequence: CASSQGQHTEAFF. The CDR3 DNA reads as TGTGCCAGCAGCCAAGGACAGCACACTGAAGCTTTCTTT.

The chain links TRBV10-2 to TRBJ2-7, with a possible D match to TRBD2 (6 bases). From germline, CDR1 is WSHSY and CDR2 SAAADI. The V end was cut by 4 bases, the J end by 1 base, with 17 bases between. This CDR3 spans 16 amino acids. The CDR3 DNA sequence: TGCGCCAGCAGTGGCCGAGGTGGGACTGGTTCCTACGAGCAGTACTTC. This sequence encodes CASSGRGGTGSYEQYF.

The chain combines TRBV20-1 with TRBJ1-1, with D possibly matching TRBD1 (5 bases). Germline V CDR1 and CDR2: DFQATT, SNEGSKA (reference sequence). V lost 5 bases, J lost 11 bases, and 12 bases lay in between. CDR3 size: 10 residues. The CDR3 DNA reads as TGCAGTGCTGGGCGGGACGGGGCTTTCTTT. Encoded protein: CSAGRDGAFF.

The chain combines TRBV12-3 or TRBV12-4 with TRBJ1-1; D might be TRBD1 (5 bases). The V and J ends lost 6 bases and 0 bases respectively, with 8 bases between them. CDR3 size: 13 residues. The CDR3 sequence: CASRTTVNTEAFF. The CDR3 DNA follows: TGTGCCAGCAGGACGACAGTGAACACTGAAGCTTTCTTT.

The chain couples TRBV7-9 to TRBJ1-2; 8 positions match TRBD1. V was clipped by 0 bases and J by 4 bases; unmatched bases: 7. CDR3 length: 16 amino acids. Germline loops: CDR1 SEHNR, CDR2 FQNEAQ (reference sequence). Here the CDR3 DNA reads TGTGCCAGCAGCTTAGCCCAGGGGGCCGGACCCTATGGCTACACCTTC. Its translation: CASSLAQGAGPYGYTF.

The chain is built from TRBV11-2 and TRBJ1-2; possible D gene TRBD1, 6 bases. The CDR3 is made up of 13 amino acids. Germline loops: CDR1 SGHAT, CDR2 FQNNGV. The V end lost 3 bases, the J end lost 4 bases, and 9 bases lay between the germline ends. The CDR3 coding sequence is TGTGCCAGCAGCTTGACAGGCCCCTATGGCTACACCTTC. Its translation is CASSLTGPYGYTF.